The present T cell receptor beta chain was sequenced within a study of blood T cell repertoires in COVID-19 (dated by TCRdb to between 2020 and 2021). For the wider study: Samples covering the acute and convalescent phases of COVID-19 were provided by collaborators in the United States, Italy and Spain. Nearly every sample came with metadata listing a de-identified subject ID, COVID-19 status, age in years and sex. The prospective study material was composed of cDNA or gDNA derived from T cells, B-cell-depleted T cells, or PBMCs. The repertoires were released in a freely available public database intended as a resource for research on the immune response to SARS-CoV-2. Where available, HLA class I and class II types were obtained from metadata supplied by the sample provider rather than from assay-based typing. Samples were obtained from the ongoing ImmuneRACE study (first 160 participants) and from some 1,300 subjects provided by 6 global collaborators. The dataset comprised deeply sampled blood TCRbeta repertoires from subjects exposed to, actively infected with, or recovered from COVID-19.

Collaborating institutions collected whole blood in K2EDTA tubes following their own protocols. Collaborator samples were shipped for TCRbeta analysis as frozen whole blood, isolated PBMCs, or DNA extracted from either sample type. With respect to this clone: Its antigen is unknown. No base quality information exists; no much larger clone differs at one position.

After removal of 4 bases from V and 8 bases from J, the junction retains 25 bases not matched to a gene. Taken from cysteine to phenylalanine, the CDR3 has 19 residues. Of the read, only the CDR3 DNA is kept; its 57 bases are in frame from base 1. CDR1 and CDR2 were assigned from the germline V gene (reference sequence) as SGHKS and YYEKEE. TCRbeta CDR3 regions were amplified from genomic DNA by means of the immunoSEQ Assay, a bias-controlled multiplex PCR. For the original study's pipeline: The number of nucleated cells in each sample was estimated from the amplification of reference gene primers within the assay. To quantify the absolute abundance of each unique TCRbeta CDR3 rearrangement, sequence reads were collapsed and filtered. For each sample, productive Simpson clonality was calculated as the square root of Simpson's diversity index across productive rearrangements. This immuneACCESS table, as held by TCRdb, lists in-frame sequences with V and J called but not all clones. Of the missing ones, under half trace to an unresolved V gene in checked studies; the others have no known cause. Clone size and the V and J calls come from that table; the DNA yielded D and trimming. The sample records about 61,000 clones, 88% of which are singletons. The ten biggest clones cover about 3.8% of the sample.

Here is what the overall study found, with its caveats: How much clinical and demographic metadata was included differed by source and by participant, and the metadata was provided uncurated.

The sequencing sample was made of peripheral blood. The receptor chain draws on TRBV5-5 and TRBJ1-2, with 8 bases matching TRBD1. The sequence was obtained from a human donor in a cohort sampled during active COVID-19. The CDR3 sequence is CASSPRTGTASSTIWGYTF. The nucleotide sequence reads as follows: TGTGCCAGCAGCCCCCGGACAGGGACGGCCTCCTCTACAATTTGGGGCTACACCTTC. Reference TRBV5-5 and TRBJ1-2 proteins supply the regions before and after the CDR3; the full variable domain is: DAGVTQSPTHLIKTRGQQVTLRCSPISGHKSVSWYQQVLGQGPQFIFQYYEKEERGRGNFPDRFSARQFPNYSSELNVNALLLGDSALYLCASSPRTGTASSTIWGYTFGSGTRLTVV.